This T cell receptor (beta chain) was sequenced for a study of T cell repertoires in cytomegalovirus infection. Trimming took off 6 bases at V and 3 bases at J, with 11 bases between the two ends. This CDR3 is 13 amino acids long. The germline gives CDR1 MNHNY, CDR2 SVGAGI (reference sequence). TCRdb reprocessed the reads with MiXCR, giving one entry per CDR3 protein. The sample lists 700,000 to 950,000 distinct CDR3 sequences, 32% occurring once. Comment on this clonotype: The antigen is not known.

V and J are TRBV6-6 and TRBJ1-1; possibly TRBD1 for D (6 bases). This TCR was sampled from a human donor in good health (CMV status not recorded). Some clones in this sample may be carry-over from other donors' samples. The sequencing used cultured CD8+ T cells from PBMCs, collected from culture after CMV antigen stimulation. CDR3 sequence (DNA): TGTGCCAGCAGCAGGGGTTTGGACACTGAAGCTTTCTTT. It encodes CASSRGLDTEAFF.